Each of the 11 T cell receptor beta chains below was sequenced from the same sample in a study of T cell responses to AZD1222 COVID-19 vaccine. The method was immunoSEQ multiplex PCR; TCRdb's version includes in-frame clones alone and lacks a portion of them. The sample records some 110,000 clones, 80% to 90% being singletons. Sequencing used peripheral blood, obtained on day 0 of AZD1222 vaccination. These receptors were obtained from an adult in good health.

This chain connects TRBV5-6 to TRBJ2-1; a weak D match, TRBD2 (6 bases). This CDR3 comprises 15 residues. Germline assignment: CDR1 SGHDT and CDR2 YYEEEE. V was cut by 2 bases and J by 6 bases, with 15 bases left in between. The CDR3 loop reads CASSFPSGARNEQFF. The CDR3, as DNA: TGTGCCAGCAGCTTCCCCTCGGGAGCTCGCAATGAGCAGTTCTTC.

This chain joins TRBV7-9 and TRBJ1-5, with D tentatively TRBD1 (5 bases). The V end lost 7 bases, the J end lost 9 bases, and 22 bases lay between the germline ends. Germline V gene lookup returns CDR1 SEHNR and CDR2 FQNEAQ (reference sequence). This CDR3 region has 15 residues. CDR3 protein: CASTWAVDEGWPQHF. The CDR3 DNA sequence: TGTGCCAGCACGTGGGCCGTGGATGAGGGGTGGCCCCAGCATTTT. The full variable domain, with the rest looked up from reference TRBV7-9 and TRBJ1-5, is DTGVSQNPRHKITKRGQNVTFRCDPISEHNRLYWYRQTLGQGPEFLTYFQNEAQLEKSRLLSDRFSAERPKGSFSTLEIQRTEQGDSAMYLCASTWAVDEGWPQHFGDGTRLSIL.

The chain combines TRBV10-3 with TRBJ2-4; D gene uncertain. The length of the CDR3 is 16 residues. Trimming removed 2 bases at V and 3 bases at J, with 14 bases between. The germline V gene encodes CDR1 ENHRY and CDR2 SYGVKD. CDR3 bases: TGTGCCATCAGTGAGGCCAAGGAATTCGGCAAAAACATTCAGTACTTC. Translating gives CAISEAKEFGKNIQYF.

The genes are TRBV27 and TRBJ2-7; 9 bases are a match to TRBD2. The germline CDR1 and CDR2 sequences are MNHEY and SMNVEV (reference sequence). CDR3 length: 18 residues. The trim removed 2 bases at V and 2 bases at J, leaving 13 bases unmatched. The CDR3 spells CASSLLSKTSGAAYEQYF. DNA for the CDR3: TGTGCCAGCAGTTTACTTTCTAAGACTAGCGGAGCCGCCTACGAGCAGTACTTC.

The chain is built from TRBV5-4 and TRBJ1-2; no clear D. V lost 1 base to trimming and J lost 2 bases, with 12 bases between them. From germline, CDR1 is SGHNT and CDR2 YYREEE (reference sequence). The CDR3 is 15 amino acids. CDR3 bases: TGTGCCAGCAGCTTGTATCGTCCCACGAACTATGGCTACACCTTC. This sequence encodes CASSLYRPTNYGYTF.

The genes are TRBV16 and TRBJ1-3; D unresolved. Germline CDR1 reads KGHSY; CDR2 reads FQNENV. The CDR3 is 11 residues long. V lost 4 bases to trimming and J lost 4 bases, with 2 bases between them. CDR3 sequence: CASSPGNTIYF. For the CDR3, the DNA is TGTGCCAGCAGCCCGGGAAACACCATATATTTT.

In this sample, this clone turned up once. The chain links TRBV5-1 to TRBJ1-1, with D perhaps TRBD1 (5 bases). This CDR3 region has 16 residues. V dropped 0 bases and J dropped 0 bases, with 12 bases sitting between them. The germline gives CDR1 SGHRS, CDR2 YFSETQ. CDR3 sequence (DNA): TGCGCCAGCAGCTTGGGCCCGCAGGGAATGAACACTGAAGCTTTCTTT. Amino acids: CASSLGPQGMNTEAFF.

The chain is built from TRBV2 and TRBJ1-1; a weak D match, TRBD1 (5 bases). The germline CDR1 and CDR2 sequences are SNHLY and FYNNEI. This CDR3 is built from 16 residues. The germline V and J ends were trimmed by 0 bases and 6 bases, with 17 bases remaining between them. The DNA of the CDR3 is TGTGCCAGCAGTGAAGCGCGGGGGAAACTGACGGCTGAAGCTTTCTTT. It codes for CASSEARGKLTAEAFF. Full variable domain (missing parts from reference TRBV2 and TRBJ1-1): EPEVTQTPSHQVTQMGQEVILRCVPISNHLYFYWYRQILGQKVEFLVSFYNNEISEKSEIFDDQFSVERPDGSNFTLKIRSTKLEDSAMYFCASSEARGKLTAEAFFGQGTRLTVV.

The CDR3, as DNA: TGTGCCAGCAGCTTAGGTTTGCGGAAGAACACTGAAGCTTTCTTT. As protein: CASSLGLRKNTEAFF. The chain couples TRBV7-9 to TRBJ1-1; D remains ambiguous. The germline V and J ends were trimmed by 1 base and 1 base, with 10 bases remaining between them. The germline CDR1 and CDR2 sequences are SEHNR and FQNEAQ (reference sequence). This CDR3 contains 15 residues.

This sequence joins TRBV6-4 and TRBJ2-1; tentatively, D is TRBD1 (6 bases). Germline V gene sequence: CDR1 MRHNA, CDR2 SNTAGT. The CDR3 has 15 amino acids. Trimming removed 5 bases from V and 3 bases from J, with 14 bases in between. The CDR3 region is CASSFNRADYNEQFF. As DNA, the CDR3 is TGTGCCAGCAGTTTCAACAGGGCGGACTACAATGAGCAGTTCTTC.

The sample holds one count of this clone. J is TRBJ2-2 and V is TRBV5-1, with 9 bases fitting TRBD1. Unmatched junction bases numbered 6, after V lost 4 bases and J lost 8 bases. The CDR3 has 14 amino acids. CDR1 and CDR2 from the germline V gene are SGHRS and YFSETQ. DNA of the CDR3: TGCGCCAGCAGCCCGTGGACAGGGGATGGGGAGCTGTTTTTT. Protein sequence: CASSPWTGDGELFF.